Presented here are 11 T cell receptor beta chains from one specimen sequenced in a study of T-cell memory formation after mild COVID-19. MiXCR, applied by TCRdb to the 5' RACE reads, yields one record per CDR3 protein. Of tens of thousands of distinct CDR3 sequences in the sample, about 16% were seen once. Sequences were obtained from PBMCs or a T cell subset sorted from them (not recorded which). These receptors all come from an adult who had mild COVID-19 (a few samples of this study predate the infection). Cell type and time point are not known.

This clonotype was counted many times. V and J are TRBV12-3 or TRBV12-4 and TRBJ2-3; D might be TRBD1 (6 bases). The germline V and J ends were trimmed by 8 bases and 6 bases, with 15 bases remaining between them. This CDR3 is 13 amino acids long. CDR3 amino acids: CASGNRVLDTQYF. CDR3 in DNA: TGTGCCAGCGGGAACAGGGTACTCGATACGCAGTATTTT.

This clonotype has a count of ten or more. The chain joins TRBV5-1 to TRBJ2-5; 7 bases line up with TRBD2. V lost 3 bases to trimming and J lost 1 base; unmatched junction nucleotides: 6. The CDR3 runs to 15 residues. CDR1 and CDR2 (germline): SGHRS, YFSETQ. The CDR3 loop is CASSSNSGRQETQYF. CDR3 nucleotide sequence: TGCGCCAGCAGCTCAAATAGCGGGCGCCAAGAGACCCAGTACTTC.

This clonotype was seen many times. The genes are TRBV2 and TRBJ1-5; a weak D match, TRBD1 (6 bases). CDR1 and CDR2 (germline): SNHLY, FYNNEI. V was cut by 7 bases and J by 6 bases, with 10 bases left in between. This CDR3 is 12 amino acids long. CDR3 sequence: CASTGEGQPQHF. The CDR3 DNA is TGTGCCAGCACAGGGGAGGGTCAGCCCCAGCATTTT.

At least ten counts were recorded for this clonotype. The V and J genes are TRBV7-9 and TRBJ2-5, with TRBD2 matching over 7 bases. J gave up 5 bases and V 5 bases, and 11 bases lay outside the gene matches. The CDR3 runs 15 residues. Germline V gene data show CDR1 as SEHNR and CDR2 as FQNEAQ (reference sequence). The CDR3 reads CASSPGGVPTETQYF. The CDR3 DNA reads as TGTGCCAGCAGCCCGGGAGGAGTCCCCACGGAGACCCAGTACTTC. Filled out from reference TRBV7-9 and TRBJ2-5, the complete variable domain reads DTGVSQNPRHKITKRGQNVTFRCDPISEHNRLYWYRQTLGQGPEFLTYFQNEAQLEKSRLLSDRFSAERPKGSFSTLEIQRTEQGDSAMYLCASSPGGVPTETQYFGPGTRLLVL.

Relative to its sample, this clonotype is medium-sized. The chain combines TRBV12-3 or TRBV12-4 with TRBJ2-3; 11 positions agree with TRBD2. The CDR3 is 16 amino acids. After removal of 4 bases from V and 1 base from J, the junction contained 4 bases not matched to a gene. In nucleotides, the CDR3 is TGTGCCAGCAGTTGGGGACTAGCGGCGGGCACAGATACGCAGTATTTT. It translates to CASSWGLAAGTDTQYF.

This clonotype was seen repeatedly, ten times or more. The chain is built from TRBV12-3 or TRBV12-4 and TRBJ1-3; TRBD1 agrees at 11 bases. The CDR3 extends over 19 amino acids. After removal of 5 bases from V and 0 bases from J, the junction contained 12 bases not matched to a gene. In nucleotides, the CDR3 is TGTGCCAGCAGTGGCATACGTCCCGGGACAGGGGGCTCTGGAAACACCATATATTTT. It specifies CASSGIRPGTGGSGNTIYF.

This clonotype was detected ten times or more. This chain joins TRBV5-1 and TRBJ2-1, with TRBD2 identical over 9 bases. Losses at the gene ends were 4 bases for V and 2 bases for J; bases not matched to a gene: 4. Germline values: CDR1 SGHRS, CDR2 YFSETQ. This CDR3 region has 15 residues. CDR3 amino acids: CASSLAGNPYNEQFF. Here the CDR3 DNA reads TGCGCCAGCAGCCTAGCGGGGAATCCCTACAATGAGCAGTTCTTC.

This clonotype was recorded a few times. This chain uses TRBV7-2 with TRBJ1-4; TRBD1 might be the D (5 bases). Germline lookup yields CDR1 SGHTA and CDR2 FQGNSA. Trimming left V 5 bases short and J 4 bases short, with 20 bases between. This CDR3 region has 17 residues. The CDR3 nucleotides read TGTGCCAGCAGCCGACGGGGCAGCTCTCATTTTAATGAAAAACTGTTTTTT. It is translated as CASSRRGSSHFNEKLFF.

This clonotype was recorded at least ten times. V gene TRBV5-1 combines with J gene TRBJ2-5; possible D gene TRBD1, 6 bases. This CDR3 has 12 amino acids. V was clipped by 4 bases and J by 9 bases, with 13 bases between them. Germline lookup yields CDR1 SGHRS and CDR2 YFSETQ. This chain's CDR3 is CASSLQQGSQYF. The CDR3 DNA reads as TGCGCCAGCAGCCTACAGCAGGGGTCCCAGTACTTC.

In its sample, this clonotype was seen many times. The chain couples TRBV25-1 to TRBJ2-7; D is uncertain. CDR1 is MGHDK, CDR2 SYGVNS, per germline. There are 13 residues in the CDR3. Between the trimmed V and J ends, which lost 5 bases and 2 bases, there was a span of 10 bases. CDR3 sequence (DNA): TGTGCCAGCAGTCGAATGGGTGCCTACGAGCAGTACTTC. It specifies CASSRMGAYEQYF.

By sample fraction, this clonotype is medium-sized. This CDR3 reads CASSQEFQREGLGEQFF. DNA of the CDR3: TGCGCCAGCAGCCAAGAATTCCAGCGGGAGGGGCTGGGTGAGCAGTTCTTC. The rearrangement uses TRBV4-3 and TRBJ2-1; the match to TRBD2 covers 10 bases. Germline V gives CDR1 LGHNA, CDR2 YSLEER. CDR3 size: 17 residues. Unmatched junction bases numbered 11, after V lost 0 bases and J lost 9 bases.